This entry features one T cell receptor beta chain sequence. Its antigen is not identified. These data originate in a study of T cell repertoires in cytomegalovirus infection. The overall study: It was recently identified HLA-C-restricted and well-studied HLA-B-restricted CMV epitopes that the study used. Study results and limitations: CMV-specific TCR beta clonotypes restricted by HLA-C dominated the ex vivo response.

Looked up from germline, CDR1 is SGHRS and CDR2 is YFSETQ. V was clipped by 3 bases and J by 8 bases; unmatched bases: 8. The length of the CDR3 is 14 residues. Each CDR3 protein gets one entry after TCRdb re-called the reads with MiXCR. Among 900,000 to 950,000 distinct CDR3 sequences listed, approximately 31% were seen once. This chain links TRBV5-1 with TRBJ1-2; TRBD1 aligns across 9 bases. The sample was cultured CD8+ T cells from PBMCs, taken from culture after CMV antigen stimulation. The TCR comes from a human donor in good health (CMV status not recorded). Some clones in this sample may be carry-over from other donors' samples. The CDR3 is CASSSGQGGRGYTF. The CDR3 DNA reads as TGCGCCAGCAGCTCGGGACAGGGTGGTAGAGGCTACACCTTC.